Below are 26 T cell receptor beta chains sequenced from a single sample in a study of shared clonotypes between healthy human individuals. Clones were read by immunoSEQ multiplex PCR, and TCRdb kept only the in-frame ones, dropping some. The sample gives 550,000 to 650,000 clones, around 96% of which show up once; 0.11% is in the top ten. It was CD45RO-negative cells, positively selected for CCR7, that made up naive CD8 cells, with terminally differentiated effector memory CD45RA+ cells excluded. The source material was naive CD8+ T cells sorted from blood. The receptors were sampled from a woman between 25 and 40 years old in good health.

The rearrangement uses TRBV27 and TRBJ2-1, with D possibly TRBD2 on 6 matching bases. V lost 5 bases and J lost 12, with 20 bases in between. This CDR3 spans 14 amino acids. In germline, CDR1 is MNHEY, CDR2 SMNVEV (reference sequence). The CDR3 DNA reads as TGTGCCAGCAGTCCCACCCGACTAGACAGCAGGCAGTTCTTC. This translates into CASSPTRLDSRQFF.

The chain joins TRBV5-6 to TRBJ2-5; TRBD1 aligns across 7 bases. The CDR3 length is 15 residues. The junction had 8 bases not matched to a gene; V was cut back by 4 bases and J by 2 bases. CDR1 is SGHDT, CDR2 YYEEEE, per germline. CDR3: CASSRDRVGQETQYF. The DNA of the CDR3 is TGTGCCAGCAGCCGCGACAGGGTGGGACAAGAGACCCAGTACTTC. Based on the CDR3 plus reference TRBV5-6 and TRBJ2-5, the full variable domain is DAGVTQSPTHLIKTRGQQVTLRCSPKSGHDTVSWYQQALGQGPQFIFQYYEEEERQRGNFPDRFSGHQFPNYSSELNVNALLLGDSALYLCASSRDRVGQETQYFGPGTRLLVL.

J is TRBJ2-5 and V is TRBV5-5, with 12 bases lining up with TRBD1. Germline V gene lookup returns CDR1 SGHKS and CDR2 YYEKEE (reference sequence). V lost 4 bases and J lost 6; bases outside the gene matches: 7. The CDR3 runs to 15 residues. CDR3 amino acids: CASSPGTGGVKTQYF. The DNA of the CDR3 is TGTGCCAGCAGCCCAGGGACAGGGGGCGTAAAGACCCAGTACTTC.

This chain joins TRBV2 and TRBJ2-5, with D perhaps TRBD1 (5 bases). The CDR3 is 17 amino acids. V was pared by 6 bases and J by 5 bases, with 25 bases between. Germline V gene lookup returns CDR1 SNHLY and CDR2 FYNNEI. The CDR3 loop reads CASRARVDGQFKETQYF. CDR3 sequence (DNA): TGTGCCAGCAGGGCCAGGGTGGACGGGCAGTTTAAGGAGACCCAGTACTTC.

V gene TRBV15 combines with J gene TRBJ2-7; 9 nucleotides agree with TRBD2. CDR3 length equals 18 residues. The V gene's germline CDR1 is LNHNV and CDR2 YYDKDF (reference sequence). Trimming took 0 bases from V and 5 from J; bases not matched to a gene: 14. The CDR3 loop reads CATSRDPLREGLLDEQYF. In nucleotides, the CDR3 is TGTGCCACCAGCAGAGATCCGTTGCGGGAGGGCCTTTTGGACGAGCAGTACTTC.

The J gene is TRBJ2-7, the V gene TRBV4-1; 10 positions match TRBD1. In germline, CDR1 is MGHRA, CDR2 YSYEKL. This CDR3 comprises 13 residues. V was clipped by 7 bases and J by 5 bases; unmatched bases: 5. The CDR3 reads CASKGTGENEQYF. In DNA, the CDR3 is TGCGCCAGCAAGGGGACAGGGGAAAACGAGCAGTACTTC.

This chain links TRBV19 with TRBJ2-7; TRBD1 agrees at 10 bases. This CDR3 is 13 amino acids long. Trimming took 8 bases from V and 0 from J; bases not matched to a gene: 1. CDR1 and CDR2 from the germline V gene are LNHDA and SQIVND (reference sequence). CDR3 DNA sequence: TGTGCCAGTGGGACAGGGGACTCCTACGAGCAGTACTTC. It encodes CASGTGDSYEQYF. Using reference TRBV19 and TRBJ2-7 for the parts outside the CDR3, the full variable domain is DGGITQSPKYLFRKEGQNVTLSCEQNLNHDAMYWYRQDPGQGLRLIYYSQIVNDFQKGDIAEGYSVSREKKESFPLTVTSAQKNPTAFYLCASGTGDSYEQYFGPGTRLTVT.

J is TRBJ2-1 and V is TRBV29-1; TRBD1 agrees at 7 bases. Per the germline V gene, CDR1 is SQVTM and CDR2 is ANQGSEA. V lost 6 bases and J lost 0; bases outside the gene matches: 5. The CDR3 spans 14 residues. The DNA for the CDR3 is TGCAGCGTCCGAGGGGGCTTCTCCTACAATGAGCAGTTCTTC. Translation: CSVRGGFSYNEQFF.

This chain joins TRBV6-5 and TRBJ2-1, with D perhaps TRBD1 (5 bases). V was clipped by 0 bases and J by 3 bases, with 12 bases between them. Per the germline V gene, CDR1 is MNHEY and CDR2 is SVGAGI. The CDR3 is 16 residues long. CDR3 residues: CASSYSSRALYNEQFF. CDR3 sequence (DNA): TGTGCCAGCAGTTACTCGTCCAGGGCCCTCTACAATGAGCAGTTCTTC.

This chain joins TRBV2 and TRBJ2-1, with D perhaps matching TRBD2 (5 bases). The CDR3 consists of 17 residues. CDR1 is SNHLY, CDR2 FYNNEI, per germline. Trimming pared 2 bases from V and 7 bases from J, leaving 21 bases between. The CDR3 spells CASSERLAPTRENEQFF. In DNA form, the CDR3 reads TGTGCCAGCAGTGAACGTCTAGCCCCAACTCGTGAGAATGAGCAGTTCTTC.

This chain uses TRBV27 with TRBJ2-1; 9 bases are a match to TRBD1. The CDR3 runs to 15 residues. The V gene end was trimmed by 3 bases and the J gene end by 4 bases; junction bases not matched to a gene: 4. The germline V gene has CDR1 MNHEY and CDR2 SMNVEV (reference sequence). As DNA, the CDR3 is TGTGCCAGCAGTTTCACCGGGACAGGGTACAATGAGCAGTTCTTC. Protein: CASSFTGTGYNEQFF.

The chain recombines TRBV6-1 with TRBJ1-1; TRBD1 might be the D (6 bases). Per germline, CDR1 MNHNS and CDR2 SASEGT. The CDR3 is 16 amino acids. The V end was cut by 2 bases, the J end by 1 base, with 14 bases between. CDR3 in amino acids: CASSERRGHPNTEAFF. The CDR3, as DNA: TGTGCCAGCAGTGAACGTAGGGGACATCCGAACACTGAAGCTTTCTTT.

The chain's CDR3 is CASSIEGTGVYNEQFF. The CDR3 DNA sequence: TGTGCCAGTAGTATTGAAGGGACAGGGGTCTACAATGAGCAGTTCTTC. The chain has TRBV19 and TRBJ2-1; 10 nucleotides match TRBD1. CDR1 LNHDA and CDR2 SQIVND come from the germline V gene (reference sequence). Trimming took 3 bases from V and 3 from J; bases not matched to a gene: 5. CDR3 length equals 16 residues.

The J gene is TRBJ1-5, the V gene TRBV12-2; no check of the table's D call, TRBD1, against the DNA was made. TRBV12-2 is reported as a pseudogene. The CDR3 length is 15 residues. In DNA form, the CDR3 reads TGTGCAAGTCGCCCCAACAGGGTGGCGCGGCAGCCCCAGCATTTT. It encodes CASRPNRVARQPQHF.

This clone appeared a single time. The chain couples TRBV19 to TRBJ2-1; no reliable D call. Trimming shortened V by 7 bases and J by 13 bases, and 14 bases separated the two germline ends. Germline loops: CDR1 LNHDA, CDR2 SQIVND (reference sequence). CDR3 length: 11 residues. The DNA for the CDR3 is TGTGCCAGTATCTCCGATAATGGCCAGTTCTTC. Translating gives CASISDNGQFF. Full variable domain (outside the CDR3, taken from reference TRBV19 and TRBJ2-1): DGGITQSPKYLFRKEGQNVTLSCEQNLNHDAMYWYRQDPGQGLRLIYYSQIVNDFQKGDIAEGYSVSREKKESFPLTVTSAQKNPTAFYLCASISDNGQFFGPGTRLTVL.

The rearrangement links TRBV9 to TRBJ1-1; D possibly corresponds to TRBD1 (5 bases). The CDR3 covers 11 residues. Germline CDR1 SGDLS, CDR2 YYNGEE. Trimming cost V 4 bases and J 5 bases, with 6 bases left between them. The CDR3 loop reads CASSRGTEAFF. The CDR3 DNA is TGTGCCAGCAGCCGGGGGACTGAAGCTTTCTTT.

V is TRBV4-2 and J is TRBJ1-5; D remains ambiguous. CDR1 LGHNA and CDR2 YNFKEQ come from the germline V gene. This CDR3 has 14 residues. V was trimmed by 10 bases and J by 4 bases, leaving 17 bases between them. CDR3: CANRMRAWNQPQHF. CDR3 in DNA: TGTGCCAATAGGATGAGGGCTTGGAATCAGCCCCAGCATTTT.

This clone turned up a few times. V gene TRBV4-2 combines with J gene TRBJ2-1; tentative D call: TRBD2 (5 bases). Germline CDR1 and CDR2: LGHNA and YNFKEQ. The V end was cut by 0 bases, the J end by 3 bases, with 9 bases between. This CDR3 is 15 amino acids long. The CDR3 nucleotides are TGTGCCAGCAGCCAAGAGATGGAGGTCTACAATGAGCAGTTCTTC. This sequence encodes CASSQEMEVYNEQFF.

The chain joins TRBV5-1 to TRBJ2-3; the match to TRBD1 covers 10 bases. CDR1 is SGHRS and CDR2 is YFSETQ in the germline V gene. Trimming took 5 bases from V and 4 from J; bases not matched to a gene: 13. CDR3 length: 17 residues. CDR3 nucleotides: TGCGCCAGCAGTCTTTTTTATGGGACAGGGGATCCAGATACGCAGTATTTT. This encodes CASSLFYGTGDPDTQYF.

The chain couples TRBV4-1 to TRBJ2-7; the D call may be TRBD1 or TRBD2 (6 bases each). V lost 5 bases, J lost 4 bases, and 18 bases lay in between. The CDR3 runs 15 residues. Germline lookup yields CDR1 MGHRA and CDR2 YSYEKL. The CDR3 loop reads CASSEAGGGLYEQYF. In DNA form, the CDR3 reads TGCGCCAGCAGCGAAGCTGGTGGGGGGCTATACGAGCAGTACTTC.

The chain uses TRBV9 and TRBJ1-1, with D perhaps TRBD1 (5 bases). From germline, CDR1 is SGDLS and CDR2 YYNGEE. This CDR3 comprises 14 residues. The V gene lost 5 bases and the J gene lost 0 bases, with 11 bases spanning the gap. Here the CDR3 reads CASSKGRMNTEAFF. The CDR3 nucleotides read TGTGCCAGCAGTAAGGGACGGATGAACACTGAAGCTTTCTTT.

The chain is built from TRBV28 and TRBJ2-7; TRBD2 agrees at 10 bases. With 7 bases clipped from V and 2 bases from J, the junction kept 11 bases outside the gene matches. CDR1 MDHEN and CDR2 SYDVKM come from the germline V gene. CDR3 length: 16 residues. CDR3 amino acids: CASTRGLAGATYEQYF. The CDR3 DNA follows: TGTGCCAGCACGCGGGGGCTAGCGGGAGCGACCTACGAGCAGTACTTC.

The chain carries TRBV27 and TRBJ1-1; unclear D gene. Germline V gene lookup returns CDR1 MNHEY and CDR2 SMNVEV (reference sequence). The CDR3 length is 12 residues. V shed 10 bases and J shed 4 bases, with 13 bases lying between them. Here the CDR3 DNA reads TGTGCCACCAAGACCGGGATCACTGAAGCTTTCTTT. This sequence encodes CATKTGITEAFF.

Regarding this clone: The sample contains more than one DNA sequence encoding this CDR3. V is TRBV28 and J is TRBJ1-1; D might be TRBD1 (6 bases). The CDR3 has 13 amino acids. Germline V lookup: CDR1 MDHEN, CDR2 SYDVKM. V lost 6 bases and J lost 2, with 10 bases in between. The CDR3 region has the DNA TGTGCCAGCAGGCCGACAGGAAACACTGAAGCTTTCTTT. This sequence encodes CASRPTGNTEAFF.

This chain connects TRBV5-1 to TRBJ1-2; 9 nucleotides match TRBD1. Germline CDR1 reads SGHRS; CDR2 reads YFSETQ. This CDR3 is built from 16 residues. J was trimmed by 8 bases and V by 7 bases; bases with no gene match: 18. The CDR3 reads CASLPGQGSWLKGYTF. CDR3 bases: TGCGCCAGCCTTCCGGGACAGGGATCTTGGTTGAAAGGCTACACCTTC.

The chain has TRBV5-1 and TRBJ1-2, with 8 bases fitting TRBD1. Germline values: CDR1 SGHRS, CDR2 YFSETQ. J was trimmed by 4 bases and V by 2 bases; bases with no gene match: 10. This CDR3 region has 16 residues. The CDR3 here is CASSFDRTGYTYGYTF. The DNA for the CDR3 is TGCGCCAGCAGCTTCGATCGGACAGGGTATACCTATGGCTACACCTTC. The whole variable domain, filled in from reference TRBV5-1 and TRBJ1-2, reads KAGVTQTPRYLIKTRGQQVTLSCSPISGHRSVSWYQQTPGQGLQFLFEYFSETQRNKGNFPGRFSGRQFSNSRSEMNVSTLELGDSALYLCASSFDRTGYTYGYTFGSGTRLTVV.